These 8 T cell receptor beta chains were all obtained from the same sample, sequenced in a study of T cell clusters in autoimmune cytopenias. TRB was amplified by touch-down multiplex PCR, primer pools A and B combined. TCRdb re-called the multiplex PCR reads and gives one entry per CDR3 protein, without DNA. Recorded for this sample: 4,500 to 5,500 distinct CDR3 sequences. Tens of thousands of genome equivalents of blood DNA were amplified for TRB. These same records also appear under a second study, on T cell repertoires in aging, cancer and after chemotherapy.

Sequencing was performed on peripheral blood. These receptors came from a human donor in good health.

The V gene is TRBV18, the J gene TRBJ2-7; no DNA is available, so the TRBD2 call from TCRdb remains unchecked. This CDR3 is 15 amino acids long. The germline CDR1 and CDR2 sequences are KGHSH and LQKENI. The CDR3 spells CASSSTSGLVQEQYF.

J is TRBJ2-4 and V is TRBV6-5; absent DNA, TCRdb's TRBD1 call cannot be checked. The CDR3 is 16 amino acids. Germline CDR1 is MNHEY and CDR2 is SVGAGI. CDR3 protein: CASSTTRTGGKNIQYF.

The chain couples TRBV7-2 to TRBJ2-3; the D call of TRBD1 rests on TCRdb alone, since no DNA is present to check it. Germline CDR1 and CDR2: SGHTA and FQGNSA. This CDR3 region has 15 residues. This chain's CDR3 is CASSPRGGGADTQYF.

The gene calls are TRBV6-6 and TRBJ1-1. Germline V gene sequence: CDR1 MNHNY, CDR2 SVGAGI (reference sequence). This CDR3 region has 12 residues. CDR3 region: CASSYLDTEAFF.

This sequence joins TRBV30 and TRBJ1-6. The CDR3 covers 18 residues. Germline V CDR1 and CDR2: GTSNPN, SVGIG (reference sequence). The CDR3 is CAWSVVGSEISYNSPLHF.

This chain uses TRBV11-2 with TRBJ2-5; TCRdb picks TRBD2, but there is no DNA to check that call. Germline assignment: CDR1 SGHAT and CDR2 FQNNGV. The CDR3 is 13 amino acids. CDR3 residues: CASSYNEGVTQYF.

This clonotype shows up as medium-sized (0.01 to 0.1%) by frequency. The rearrangement uses TRBV19 and TRBJ2-5; TCRdb indicates TRBD1, and absent DNA this call remains unverified. This CDR3 spans 15 amino acids. The germline V gene has CDR1 LNHDA and CDR2 SQIVND (reference sequence). CDR3 amino acids: CASSLDRASEKTQYF.

The V gene is TRBV5-1, the J gene TRBJ2-1; TCRdb indicates TRBD1, and absent DNA this call remains unverified. Germline V lookup: CDR1 SGHRS, CDR2 YFSETQ. The length of the CDR3 is 17 residues. The CDR3 spells CASSLGTDPYSYNEQFF.